This T cell receptor beta chain was recorded in a study of molecular identifiers for immune sequencing clone quantification (dated by TCRdb to about 2018). For the wider study: For a replicate experiment, RNA from approximately 20,000 or 100,000 naive CD8 T cells was divided into five aliquots, and four of the five aliquots were sequenced. This methods study benchmarked molecular-identifier clustering-based TCR repertoire sequencing (MIDCIRS) and TCR RNA copy counting, using CD8 T cells to do so.

Ends included, the CDR3 has 15 residues. Only CDR3 DNA is held: 45 bases, read in frame from base 1. In the germline V gene, CDR1 corresponds to SGHDT and CDR2 to YYEEEE. V is shortened by 2 bases, J by 0 bases, and the region joining them spans 9 bases. This clonotype has a single count. Its cognate antigen has yet to be identified. With a much larger clone just one base away, this may be a read error. The final CDR3 position lacks the conserved phenylalanine or tryptophan, pointing to a likely read error. The library was built by means of PCR. TCRdb lists the instrument as Illumina HiSeq 4000. Bulk TCR libraries were made following a previously described method, with the TCR primers given in Table S5. The Qiagen AllPrep DNA/RNA kit was used to purify total RNA. Reads from multiple sequencing runs of the same library were pooled before analysis. For the original study's pipeline: Reads were retained only if an exact TCR constant sequence was present, and the retained reads were trimmed to 150 nt and grouped according to their 12-nt molecular barcodes. Reads within each barcode group were sub-clustered using a 15% Levenshtein threshold, and quality-weighted consensus sequences were constructed for each RNA molecule. Non-functional sequences were removed, as were lower-count sequences one edit away from another. On the basis of fitting two negative binomial distributions, barcode sub-clusters with fewer than 20% of the maximum read count were discarded. The public reads were run again by TCRdb, first through fastp at Q25 and then through MiXCR, and only productive beta chains were kept. Rows matching on CDR3 protein sequence are summarized as one entry with the most common DNA and genes. These V and J calls are TCRdb output, not the study's own analysis. Within this sample are about 35,000 distinct CDR3 sequences, with 15% to 20% of them counted one time only. Approximately 1.1% of the sample is in the top ten clones.

Study-wide findings and limitations: Modeling gave roughly 3 recovered TCR RNA copies per cell versus about ten by digital PCR, implying roughly 30% capture efficiency. In CMV-specific effector cells, over 98% of molecules were held by clones above 20 RNA copies, whereas under 1% of molecules were held by such clones in naive cells. Spiked-in Jurkat TCR RNA (approximately 10 copies' worth), which is not part of the donor repertoire, was contained in the naive libraries. Without barcode sub-clustering, chimeric consensus sequences inflated TCR diversity; chimeras reached as high as 47%. The sizes of highly expanded clones could end up underestimated when identical TCR molecules share a barcode. Even against a background of about a million naive CD8 T cells, spiked-in Jurkat TCR RNA amounting to a single cell's worth was reported to be detectable.

Naive CD8 T cell libraries were made from around 20,000 to 1,000,000 sorted cells using 10%, 30% or 50% of purified RNA. On a BD FACSAria II, naive CD8 T cells were FACS-sorted as CD8+CD4-CCR7+CD45RA+ and collected into RLT Plus buffer. Nine to eleven TCR copies' worth of Jurkat RNA were spiked into roughly 20,000-1,000,000 naive CD8 T cell samples to test detection sensitivity. Enrichment of CD8 T cells was done with RosetteSep CD8+ T Cell Enrichment Cocktail plus Ficoll-Paque, and ACK red cell lysis came afterward. The V gene is TRBV5-6 and the J gene is TRBJ1-5, and perhaps TRBD1 as D gene, on 6 matching bases. This clonotype was sampled from a human donor in good health. Some libraries in this study had Jurkat cell RNA spiked in. The sequenced sample consisted of naive CD8+ T cells from blood, with Jurkat cell RNA spiked in. The sample's cell subset or site, from its label and the paper: FACS-sorted CD8+CD4-CCR7+CD45RA+ naive T cells. The bases read TGTGCCAGCAGCTTAACAGGGAATAGCAATCAGCCCCAGCATCTT. The translation is CASSLTGNSNQPQHL.